This TCR beta chain was identified in a study of cytomegalovirus exposure and HLA in healthy donors. From germline, CDR1 is LGHNA and CDR2 YNFKEQ. The CDR3 is made up of 14 amino acids. V dropped 3 bases and J dropped 4; count of bases not matched to a gene: 3. Study-level results: Excluded were some V segments that proved indistinguishable, including TRBV6-2 and TRBV6-3.

PCR used 60 Vbeta primers and 13 Jbeta primers. Assay: immunoSEQ multiplex PCR; the TCRdb copy retains only in-frame clones and omits some. The profile shows 100,000 to 150,000 clones, 73% of them singletons. This clone appeared a single time. Its antigen is still unknown. The rearrangement uses TRBV4-2 and TRBJ1-2, with TRBD1 matching 9 bases. The sequencing sample was made of PBMCs. The receptor comes from a woman aged 40 to 50 in good health and CMV-seropositive. The CDR3 DNA is TGTGCCAGCAGCCAGGGACAGGGAACCTATGGCTACACCTTC. Its translation is CASSQGQGTYGYTF.